The 26 T cell receptor beta chains presented below share a single source sample, sequenced in a study of blood T cell repertoires in COVID-19. TCRdb's table, derived via immunoSEQ multiplex PCR, lists solely in-frame clones and lacks some. The repertoire holds 300,000 to 400,000 clones, 70% to 90% seen once, with 2.5% to 3.5% in the top ten. Sequenced: peripheral blood. Receptors originate from a woman aged 30 to 39 with COVID-19, enrolled during active disease.

As for this clone: Other DNA variants within this sample encode the same CDR3. The rearrangement joins TRBV29-1 to TRBJ1-1, with 10 bases identical to TRBD1. Germline CDR1 reads SQVTM; CDR2 reads ANQGSEA. The ends lost 5 bases at V and 1 base at J; junction bases unmatched: 1. CDR3 length: 13 residues. The CDR3 DNA reads as TGCAGCGTTAGGACAGGGGGGAACACTGAAGCTTTCTTT. This translates into CSVRTGGNTEAFF.

This clone occurred once. The same CDR3 also results from other DNA sequences found in this sample. The chain has TRBV19 and TRBJ2-5, with 13 bases fitting TRBD2. The CDR3 contains 15 residues. The trim removed 5 bases at V and 2 bases at J, leaving 2 bases unmatched. The germline gives CDR1 LNHDA, CDR2 SQIVND (reference sequence). The CDR3 DNA reads as TGTGCCAGTAGTGCGGGACTAGCGGGACAAGAGACCCAGTACTTC. Its protein is CASSAGLAGQETQYF.

The J gene is TRBJ1-2, the V gene TRBV3-1 (or the pseudogene TRBV3-2); no clear D gene. V lost 0 bases and J lost 8, with 10 bases in between. The CDR3 has 13 amino acids. From germline, CDR1 is LGHDT and CDR2 YNNKEL (reference sequence). CDR3 DNA sequence: TGTGCCAGCAGCCAAGAGGGAGGTATCGGCTACACCTTC. This sequence encodes CASSQEGGIGYTF.

The chain uses TRBV15 and TRBJ2-1, with TRBD2 identical over 8 bases. From germline, CDR1 is LNHNV and CDR2 YYDKDF (reference sequence). V was clipped by 4 bases and J by 1 base; unmatched bases: 12. This CDR3 region has 18 residues. As DNA, the CDR3 is TGTGCCACCAGCACCCTACTCTTGACTAGCGAATCCTACAATGAGCAGTTCTTC. Its protein product is CATSTLLLTSESYNEQFF.

J is TRBJ2-2 and V is TRBV6-2 or TRBV6-3, with 12 bases identical to TRBD2. The CDR3 consists of 15 residues. Trimming took 5 bases from V and 7 from J; bases not matched to a gene: 5. From germline, CDR1 is MNHEY and CDR2 SVGEGT. The CDR3 loop reads CASSRLAGELGELFF. In DNA form, the CDR3 reads TGTGCCAGCAGTCGACTAGCGGGAGAGCTCGGGGAGCTGTTTTTT.

For the CDR3, the DNA is TGTGCCAGCAGCTTGGACAGGGTGAAAGATACGCAGTATTTT. Translating gives CASSLDRVKDTQYF. V gene TRBV11-2 combines with J gene TRBJ2-3; 8 bases are a match to TRBD1. CDR1 and CDR2 from the germline V gene are SGHAT and FQNNGV. The CDR3 length is 14 residues. V shed 3 bases, J shed 5 bases, and the junction held 4 bases outside the gene matches. Together with reference TRBV11-2 and TRBJ2-3, the CDR3 gives the full variable domain: EAGVAQSPRYKIIEKRQSVAFWCNPISGHATLYWYQQILGQGPKLLIQFQNNGVVDDSQLPKDRFSAERLKGVDSTLKIQPAKLEDSAVYLCASSLDRVKDTQYFGPGTRLTVL.

The J gene is TRBJ1-2, the V gene TRBV7-9, with TRBD1 matching 9 bases. Germline trimming cut 5 bases from V and 4 bases from J; bases unmatched to any gene: 5. Germline V gene data show CDR1 as SEHNR and CDR2 as FQNEAQ (reference sequence). CDR3 length equals 14 residues. CDR3 in amino acids: CASSPRDRAYGYTF. In DNA form, the CDR3 reads TGTGCCAGCAGCCCCCGGGACAGGGCCTATGGCTACACCTTC.

This rearrangement joins TRBV3-1 (or the pseudogene TRBV3-2) to TRBJ1-4; 9 bases line up with TRBD1. The CDR3 consists of 17 residues. The V gene end was trimmed by 4 bases and the J gene end by 6 bases; junction bases not matched to a gene: 12. CDR1 and CDR2 (germline): LGHDT, YNNKEL (reference sequence). CDR3 coding DNA: TGTGCCAGCAGCCTAATTAGGGGACAGGGAAAGGATGAAAAACTGTTTTTT. Its protein product is CASSLIRGQGKDEKLFF.

V and J are TRBV6-6 and TRBJ1-3, with D unresolved. Trimming cost V 0 bases and J 0 bases, with 9 bases left between them. This CDR3 contains 16 residues. Germline V CDR1 and CDR2: MNHNY, SVGAGI (reference sequence). The CDR3, as DNA: TGTGCCAGCAGTTACTCGACCCCAGGCTCTGGAAACACCATATATTTT. Protein sequence: CASSYSTPGSGNTIYF.

This clone was seen a few times. This rearrangement joins TRBV27 to TRBJ1-6; TRBD1 is a possible D gene (6 bases). Trimming stripped 2 bases from V and 5 bases from J, with 13 bases between. The CDR3 runs to 16 residues. The V gene's germline CDR1 is MNHEY and CDR2 SMNVEV (reference sequence). The chain's CDR3 is CASSLGQPRDNSPLHF. CDR3 nucleotides: TGTGCCAGCAGTTTAGGACAGCCTCGGGATAATTCACCCCTCCACTTT.

The rearrangement joins TRBV6-5 to TRBJ2-1; TRBD2 agrees at 10 bases. Germline-derived CDR1 and CDR2 are MNHEY and SVGAGI. The CDR3 totals 15 residues. The ends lost 5 bases at V and 6 bases at J; junction bases unmatched: 7. The CDR3 nucleotides are TGTGCCAGCAGTACCGGGCTAGCGGGAGCCAATGAGCAGTTCTTC. Translation gives CASSTGLAGANEQFF.

V is TRBV9 and J is TRBJ2-7, with 9 nucleotides matching TRBD1. V trimming: 4 bases; J trimming: 6 bases; junction bases outside the gene matches: 5. The germline CDR1 and CDR2 sequences are SGDLS and YYNGEE. The CDR3 length is 13 residues. CDR3 in DNA: TGTGCCAGCAGCCGTGGGACAGGGACCGAGCAGTACTTC. The encoded protein is CASSRGTGTEQYF.

The chain uses TRBV6-4 and TRBJ1-2; D is possibly TRBD1 (6 bases). The V and J ends lost 3 bases and 3 bases respectively, with 20 bases between them. The germline gives CDR1 MRHNA, CDR2 SNTAGT. This CDR3 is 17 amino acids long. The CDR3 DNA is TGTGCCAGCAGTGAAATCGGGGGGCGCCTTGGAGACTATGGCTACACCTTC. It codes for CASSEIGGRLGDYGYTF.

The V and J genes are TRBV4-3 and TRBJ2-1; D unresolved. The germline gives CDR1 LGHNA, CDR2 YSLEER. Trimming took 1 base from V and 0 from J, leaving 13 bases between them. The CDR3 is 17 residues long. CDR3 nucleotides: TGCGCCAGCAGCCAAGGTCAAGCCATGAGCTCCTACAATGAGCAGTTCTTC. Protein sequence: CASSQGQAMSSYNEQFF.

This rearrangement joins TRBV11-3 to TRBJ1-1; 7 bases agree with TRBD1. Germline assignment: CDR1 SGHNT and CDR2 YENEEA. The junction had 7 bases not matched to a gene; V was cut back by 2 bases and J by 4 bases. CDR3 length: 15 residues. The DNA for the CDR3 is TGTGCCAGCAGCTTACTTAGGGGGCGCGGCACTGAAGCTTTCTTT. Encoded protein: CASSLLRGRGTEAFF.

The rearrangement joins TRBV27 to TRBJ2-3; TRBD1 agrees at 7 bases. This CDR3 has 14 amino acids. Trimming cost V 5 bases and J 5 bases; bases outside gene matches: 7. CDR1 is MNHEY, CDR2 SMNVEV, per germline (reference sequence). The CDR3 reads CASSRQGSIDTQYF. The CDR3 bases are TGTGCCAGCAGTCGACAGGGTAGTATAGATACGCAGTATTTT.

The rearrangement uses TRBV27 and TRBJ1-3; the match to TRBD1 covers 7 bases. The ends lost 6 bases at V and 0 bases at J; junction bases unmatched: 5. The V gene's germline CDR1 is MNHEY and CDR2 SMNVEV (reference sequence). CDR3 size: 15 residues. The CDR3 DNA follows: TGTGCCAGCAGACTTACAGGGGACTCTGGAAACACCATATATTTT. Its protein is CASRLTGDSGNTIYF.

The DNA of the CDR3 is TGTGCCAGCAGTTTATCGACGCAGGGGTACACCGGGGAGCTGTTTTTT. Amino acid sequence: CASSLSTQGYTGELFF. The V gene is TRBV27, the J gene TRBJ2-2, with D tentatively TRBD1 (6 bases). V was trimmed by 0 bases and J by 3 bases, leaving 11 bases between them. CDR3 size: 16 residues. Germline V gene sequence: CDR1 MNHEY, CDR2 SMNVEV (reference sequence).

The chain is built from TRBV4-1 and TRBJ1-6; tentative D call: TRBD1 (6 bases). The V end lost 0 bases, the J end lost 5 bases, and 14 bases lay between the germline ends. This CDR3 contains 17 residues. In germline, CDR1 is MGHRA, CDR2 YSYEKL. The CDR3, as DNA: TGCGCCAGCAGCCAAGATAGCACAGGGCTAAATAATTCACCCCTCCACTTT. Amino acids: CASSQDSTGLNNSPLHF.

This clone has just one count. This chain connects TRBV6-5 to TRBJ1-5; TRBD1 aligns across 9 bases. The CDR3 totals 15 residues. V lost 6 bases and J lost 1; bases outside the gene matches: 4. The V gene's germline CDR1 is MNHEY and CDR2 SVGAGI. CDR3 in DNA: TGTGCCAGCAGCTCTGACAGGGGGAGCAATCAGCCCCAGCATTTT. Translation gives CASSSDRGSNQPQHF.

The chain recombines TRBV10-3 with TRBJ1-1; possibly TRBD1 for D (6 bases). The CDR3 covers 12 residues. The germline V gene encodes CDR1 ENHRY and CDR2 SYGVKD. The ends were cut back, 6 bases at V and 5 bases at J, with 10 bases in the middle. CDR3 residues: CAIRGGGTEAFF. The DNA of the CDR3 is TGTGCCATCAGGGGAGGGGGTACTGAAGCTTTCTTT.

This clone was seen a few times. The genes are TRBV19 and TRBJ1-5, with 7 bases matching TRBD1. CDR3 size: 15 residues. Germline CDR1 and CDR2: LNHDA and SQIVND (reference sequence). V shed 6 bases and J 3 bases; nucleotides not matched to a gene: 8. CDR3 nucleotides: TGTGCCAGTAGGCGGGACAGTAATTTCAATCAGCCCCAGCATTTT. This encodes CASRRDSNFNQPQHF.

This sequence joins TRBV7-9 and TRBJ1-6; TRBD1 aligns across 10 bases. The CDR3 runs to 17 residues. Germline lookup yields CDR1 SEHNR and CDR2 FQNEAQ (reference sequence). Trimming cost V 5 bases and J 10 bases; bases outside gene matches: 14. CDR3: CASSKNDRDRGASPLHF. In DNA, the CDR3 is TGTGCCAGCAGCAAAAACGACCGGGACAGGGGCGCGTCACCCCTCCACTTT.

This chain links TRBV4-2 with TRBJ2-7, with 10 bases that match TRBD2. From germline, CDR1 is LGHNA and CDR2 YNFKEQ. J gave up 6 bases and V 3 bases, and 8 bases lay outside the gene matches. This CDR3 has 15 amino acids. The DNA of the CDR3 is TGTGCCAGCAGCCACATAAGCGGGGGGGGAGGCGAGCAGTACTTC. Its translation is CASSHISGGGGEQYF.

This chain connects TRBV5-1 to TRBJ1-1; 7 positions agree with TRBD1. Germline V gene lookup returns CDR1 SGHRS and CDR2 YFSETQ. The CDR3 spans 15 residues. With V trimmed by 1 base and J by 10 bases, 13 bases remained unmatched. The CDR3, as DNA: TGCGCCAGCAGCTTGACAGGGGTCCCCCCAGCGCCAGCTTTCTTT. This codes for CASSLTGVPPAPAFF. The whole variable domain, filled in from reference TRBV5-1 and TRBJ1-1, reads KAGVTQTPRYLIKTRGQQVTLSCSPISGHRSVSWYQQTPGQGLQFLFEYFSETQRNKGNFPGRFSGRQFSNSRSEMNVSTLELGDSALYLCASSLTGVPPAPAFFGQGTRLTVV.

The rearrangement uses TRBV6-5 and TRBJ2-7; D is undetermined. Germline V gives CDR1 MNHEY, CDR2 SVGAGI. V was pared by 0 bases and J by 2 bases, with 14 bases between. This CDR3 comprises 16 residues. The CDR3 DNA follows: TGTGCCAGCAGTTACTCGGTCCCAGCAGAGGCCTACGAGCAGTACTTC. Protein product: CASSYSVPAEAYEQYF.